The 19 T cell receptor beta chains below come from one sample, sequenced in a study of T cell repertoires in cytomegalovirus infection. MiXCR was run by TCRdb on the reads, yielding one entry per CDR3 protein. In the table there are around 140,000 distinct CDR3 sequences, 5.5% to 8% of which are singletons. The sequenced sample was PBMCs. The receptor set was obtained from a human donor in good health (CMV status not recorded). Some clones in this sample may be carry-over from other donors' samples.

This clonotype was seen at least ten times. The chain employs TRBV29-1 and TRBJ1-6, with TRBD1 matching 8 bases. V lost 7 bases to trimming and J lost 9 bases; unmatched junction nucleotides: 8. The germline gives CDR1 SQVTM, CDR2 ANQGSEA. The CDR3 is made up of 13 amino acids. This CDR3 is CSAAGQGGSPLHF. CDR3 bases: TGCAGCGCCGCCGGACAGGGAGGTTCACCCCTCCACTTT.

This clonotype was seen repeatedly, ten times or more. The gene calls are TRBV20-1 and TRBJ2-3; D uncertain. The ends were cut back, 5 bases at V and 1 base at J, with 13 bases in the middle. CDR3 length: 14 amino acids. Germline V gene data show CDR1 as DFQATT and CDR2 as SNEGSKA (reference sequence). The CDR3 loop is CSAFGRIRTDTQYF. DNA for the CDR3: TGCAGTGCTTTTGGACGTATCCGCACAGATACGCAGTATTTT.

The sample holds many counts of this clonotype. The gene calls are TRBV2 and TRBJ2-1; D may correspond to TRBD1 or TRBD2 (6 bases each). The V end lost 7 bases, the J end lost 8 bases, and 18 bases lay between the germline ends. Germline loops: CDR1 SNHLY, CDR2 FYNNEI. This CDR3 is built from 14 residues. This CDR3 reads CASIKGGASHEQFF. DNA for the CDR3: TGTGCCAGCATAAAGGGGGGAGCTTCCCATGAGCAGTTCTTC.

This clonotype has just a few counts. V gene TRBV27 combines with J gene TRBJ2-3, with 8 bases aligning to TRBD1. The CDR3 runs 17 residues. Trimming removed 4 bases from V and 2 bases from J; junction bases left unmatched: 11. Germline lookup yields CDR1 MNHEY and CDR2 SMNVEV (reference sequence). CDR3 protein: CASSSLGQGGNTDTQYF. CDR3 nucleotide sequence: TGTGCCAGCAGTTCCCTCGGACAGGGTGGGAACACAGATACGCAGTATTTT.

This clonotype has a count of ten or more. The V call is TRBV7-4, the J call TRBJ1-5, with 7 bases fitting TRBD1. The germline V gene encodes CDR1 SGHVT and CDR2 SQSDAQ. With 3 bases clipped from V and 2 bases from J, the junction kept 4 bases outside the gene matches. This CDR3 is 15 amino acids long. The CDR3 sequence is CASSFETGGNQPQHF. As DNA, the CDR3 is TGTGCCAGCAGCTTTGAAACAGGGGGCAATCAGCCCCAGCATTTT.

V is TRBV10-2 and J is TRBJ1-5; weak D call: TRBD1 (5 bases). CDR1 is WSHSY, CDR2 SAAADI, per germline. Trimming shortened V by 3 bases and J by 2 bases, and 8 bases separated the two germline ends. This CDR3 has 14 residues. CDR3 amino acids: CASSETGGNQPQHF. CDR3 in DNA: TGCGCCAGCAGTGAAACGGGGGGCAATCAGCCCCAGCATTTT.

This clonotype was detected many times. In DNA form, the CDR3 reads TGTGCCAGCACTAGCGAGGAGACCCAGTACTTC. Amino acids: CASTSEETQYF. The chain links TRBV7-2 to TRBJ2-5; tentatively, D is TRBD2 (6 bases). With 7 bases removed from V and 5 bases from J, the gap between germline ends came to 8 bases. The CDR3 sequence is 11 residues long. Germline CDR1 SGHTA, CDR2 FQGNSA.

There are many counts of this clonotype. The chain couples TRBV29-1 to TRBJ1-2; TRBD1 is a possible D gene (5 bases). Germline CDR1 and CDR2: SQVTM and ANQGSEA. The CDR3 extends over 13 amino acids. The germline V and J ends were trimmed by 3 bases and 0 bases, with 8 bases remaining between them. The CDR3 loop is CSVDGTTNYGYTF. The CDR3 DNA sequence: TGCAGCGTTGATGGGACGACTAACTATGGCTACACCTTC.

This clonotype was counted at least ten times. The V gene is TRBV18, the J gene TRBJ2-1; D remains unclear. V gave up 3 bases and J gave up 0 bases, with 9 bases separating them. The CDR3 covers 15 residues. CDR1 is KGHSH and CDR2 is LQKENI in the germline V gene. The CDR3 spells CASSPRQSSYNEQFF. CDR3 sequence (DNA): TGTGCCAGCTCACCCCGCCAGAGCTCCTACAATGAGCAGTTCTTC.

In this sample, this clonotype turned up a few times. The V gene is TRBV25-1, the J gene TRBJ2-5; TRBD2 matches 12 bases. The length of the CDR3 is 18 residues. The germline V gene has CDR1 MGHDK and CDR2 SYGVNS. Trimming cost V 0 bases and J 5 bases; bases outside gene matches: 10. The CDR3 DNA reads TGTGCCAGCAGTGAATATCCCCGACTAGCGGGGGCAGGGGAGACCCAGTACTTC. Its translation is CASSEYPRLAGAGETQYF.

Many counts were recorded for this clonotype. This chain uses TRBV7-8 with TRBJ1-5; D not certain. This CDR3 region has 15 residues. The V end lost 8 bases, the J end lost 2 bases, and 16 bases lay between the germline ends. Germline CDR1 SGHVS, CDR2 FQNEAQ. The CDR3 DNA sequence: TGTGCCAGCTCCGGGCCCGGTGGTGGCAATCAGCCCCAGCATTTT. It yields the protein CASSGPGGGNQPQHF.

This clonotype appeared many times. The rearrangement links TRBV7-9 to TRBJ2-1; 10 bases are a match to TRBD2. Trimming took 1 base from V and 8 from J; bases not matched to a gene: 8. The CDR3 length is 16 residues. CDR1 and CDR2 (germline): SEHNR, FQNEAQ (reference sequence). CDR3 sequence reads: CASSLVLAGGHDEQFF. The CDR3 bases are TGTGCCAGCAGCTTAGTCTTAGCGGGGGGACACGATGAGCAGTTCTTC.

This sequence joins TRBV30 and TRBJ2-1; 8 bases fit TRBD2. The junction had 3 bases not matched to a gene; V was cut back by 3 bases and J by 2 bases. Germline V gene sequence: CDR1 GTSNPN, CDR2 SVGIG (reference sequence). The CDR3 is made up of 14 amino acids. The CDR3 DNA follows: TGTGCCTGGAGAAGGCGGGGGGCCTACAATGAGCAGTTCTTC. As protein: CAWRRRGAYNEQFF.

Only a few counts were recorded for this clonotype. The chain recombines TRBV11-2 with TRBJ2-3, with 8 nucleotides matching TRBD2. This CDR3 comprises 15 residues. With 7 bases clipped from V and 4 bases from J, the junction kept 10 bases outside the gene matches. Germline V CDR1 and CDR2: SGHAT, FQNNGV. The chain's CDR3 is CASTPTGGSADTQYF. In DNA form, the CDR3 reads TGTGCCAGCACCCCGACGGGGGGGAGCGCAGATACGCAGTATTTT.

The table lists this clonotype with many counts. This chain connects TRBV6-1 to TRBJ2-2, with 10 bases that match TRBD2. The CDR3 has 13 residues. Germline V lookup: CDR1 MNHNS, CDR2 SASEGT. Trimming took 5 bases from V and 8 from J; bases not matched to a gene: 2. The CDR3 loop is CASSLAGVGELFF. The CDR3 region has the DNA TGTGCCAGCAGTCTAGCGGGAGTAGGGGAGCTGTTTTTT.

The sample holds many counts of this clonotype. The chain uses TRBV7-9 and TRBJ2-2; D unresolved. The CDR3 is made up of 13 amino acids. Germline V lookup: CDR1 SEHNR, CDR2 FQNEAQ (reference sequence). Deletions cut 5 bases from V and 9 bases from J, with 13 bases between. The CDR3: CASSLDLPWELFF. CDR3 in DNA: TGTGCCAGCAGCCTAGACCTCCCGTGGGAGCTGTTTTTT.

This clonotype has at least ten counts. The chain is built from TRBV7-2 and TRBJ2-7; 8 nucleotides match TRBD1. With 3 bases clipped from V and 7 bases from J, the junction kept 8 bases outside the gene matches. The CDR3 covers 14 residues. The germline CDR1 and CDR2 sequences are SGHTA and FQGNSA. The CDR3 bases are TGTGCCAGCAGCTTTAACAGGGGGGCCGGGGAGCAGTACTTC. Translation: CASSFNRGAGEQYF.

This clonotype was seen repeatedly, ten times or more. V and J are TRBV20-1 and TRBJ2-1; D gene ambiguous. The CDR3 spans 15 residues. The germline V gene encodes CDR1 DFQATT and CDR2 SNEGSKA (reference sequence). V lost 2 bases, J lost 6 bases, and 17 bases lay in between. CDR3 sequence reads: CSARLRPLYGNEQFF. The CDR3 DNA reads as TGCAGTGCTAGACTACGTCCCCTCTATGGCAATGAGCAGTTCTTC.

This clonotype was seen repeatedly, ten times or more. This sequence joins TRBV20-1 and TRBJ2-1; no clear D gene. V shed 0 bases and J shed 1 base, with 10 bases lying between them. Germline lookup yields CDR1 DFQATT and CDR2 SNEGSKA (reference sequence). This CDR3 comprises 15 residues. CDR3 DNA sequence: TGCAGTGCTAGAGACGGAAGCGCTTCCTACAATGAGCAGTTCTTC. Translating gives CSARDGSASYNEQFF.